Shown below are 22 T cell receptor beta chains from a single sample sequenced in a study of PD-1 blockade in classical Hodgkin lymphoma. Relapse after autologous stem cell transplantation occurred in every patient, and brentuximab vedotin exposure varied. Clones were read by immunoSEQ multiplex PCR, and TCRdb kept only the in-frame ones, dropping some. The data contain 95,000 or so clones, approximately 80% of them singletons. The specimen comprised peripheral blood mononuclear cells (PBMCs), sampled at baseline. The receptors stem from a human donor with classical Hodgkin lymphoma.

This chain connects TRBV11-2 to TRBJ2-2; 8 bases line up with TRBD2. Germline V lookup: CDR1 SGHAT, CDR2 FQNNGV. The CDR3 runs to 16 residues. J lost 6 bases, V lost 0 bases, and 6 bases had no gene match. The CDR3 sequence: CASSLDPGGRAGELFF. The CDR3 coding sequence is TGTGCCAGCAGCTTAGATCCGGGAGGGCGGGCCGGGGAGCTGTTTTTT.

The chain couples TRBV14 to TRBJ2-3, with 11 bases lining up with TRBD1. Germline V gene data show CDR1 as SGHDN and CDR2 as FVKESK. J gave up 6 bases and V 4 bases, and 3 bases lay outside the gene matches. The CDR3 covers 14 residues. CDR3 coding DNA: TGTGCCAGCAGCCGGACAGGGGGCCTGGATACGCAGTATTTT. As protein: CASSRTGGLDTQYF.

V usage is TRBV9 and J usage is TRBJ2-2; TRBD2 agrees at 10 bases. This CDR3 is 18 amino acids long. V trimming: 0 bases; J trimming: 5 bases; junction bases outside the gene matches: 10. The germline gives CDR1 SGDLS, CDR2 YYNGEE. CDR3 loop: CASSVVGTSGIGTGELFF. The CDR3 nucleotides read TGTGCCAGCAGCGTAGTGGGTACTAGCGGGATAGGTACCGGGGAGCTGTTTTTT.

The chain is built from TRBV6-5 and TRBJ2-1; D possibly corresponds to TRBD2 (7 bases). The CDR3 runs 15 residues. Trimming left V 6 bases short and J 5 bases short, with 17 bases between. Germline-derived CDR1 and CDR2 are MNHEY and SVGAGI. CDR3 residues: CASSYEGGYNNEQFF. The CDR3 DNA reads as TGTGCCAGCAGCTACGAGGGGGGGTACAACAATGAGCAGTTCTTC.

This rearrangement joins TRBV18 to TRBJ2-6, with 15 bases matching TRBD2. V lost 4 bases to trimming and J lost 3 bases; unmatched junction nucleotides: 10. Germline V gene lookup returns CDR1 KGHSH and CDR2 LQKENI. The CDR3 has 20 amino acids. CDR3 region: CASSHRTSGRGRDGANVLTF. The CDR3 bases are TGTGCCAGCTCACACCGGACTAGCGGGAGGGGCCGTGATGGGGCCAACGTCCTGACTTTC. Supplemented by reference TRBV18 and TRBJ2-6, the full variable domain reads NAGVMQNPRHLVRRRGQEARLRCSPMKGHSHVYWYRQLPEEGLKFMVYLQKENIIDESGMPKERFSAEFPKEGPSILRIQQVVRGDSAAYFCASSHRTSGRGRDGANVLTFGAGSRLTVL.

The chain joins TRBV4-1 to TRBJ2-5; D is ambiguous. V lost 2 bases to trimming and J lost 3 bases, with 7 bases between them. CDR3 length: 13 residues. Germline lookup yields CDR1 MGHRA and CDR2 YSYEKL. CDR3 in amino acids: CASSQPTEETQYF. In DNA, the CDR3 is TGCGCCAGCAGCCAACCGACGGAAGAGACCCAGTACTTC.

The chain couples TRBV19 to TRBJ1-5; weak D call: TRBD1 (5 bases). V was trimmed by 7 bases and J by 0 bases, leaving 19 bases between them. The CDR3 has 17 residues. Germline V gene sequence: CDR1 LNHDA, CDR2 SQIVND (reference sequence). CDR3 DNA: TGTGCCAGTAACCAATGGGGCCAGTCCGTTAGCAATCAGCCCCAGCATTTT. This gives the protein CASNQWGQSVSNQPQHF. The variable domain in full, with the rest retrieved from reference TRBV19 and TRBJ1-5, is DGGITQSPKYLFRKEGQNVTLSCEQNLNHDAMYWYRQDPGQGLRLIYYSQIVNDFQKGDIAEGYSVSREKKESFPLTVTSAQKNPTAFYLCASNQWGQSVSNQPQHFGDGTRLSIL.

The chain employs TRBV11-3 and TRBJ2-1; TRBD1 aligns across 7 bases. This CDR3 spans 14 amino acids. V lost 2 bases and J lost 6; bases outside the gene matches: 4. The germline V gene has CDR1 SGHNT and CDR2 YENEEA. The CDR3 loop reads CASSLLRDSNEQFF. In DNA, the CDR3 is TGTGCCAGCAGCTTACTTAGGGACAGCAATGAGCAGTTCTTC.

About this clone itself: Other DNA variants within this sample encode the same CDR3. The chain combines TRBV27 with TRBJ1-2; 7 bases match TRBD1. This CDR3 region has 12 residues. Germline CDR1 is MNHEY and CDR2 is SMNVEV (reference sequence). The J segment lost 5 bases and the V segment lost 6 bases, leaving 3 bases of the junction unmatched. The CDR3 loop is CASSQGGYGYTF. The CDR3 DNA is TGTGCCAGCAGCCAGGGGGGATATGGCTACACCTTC.

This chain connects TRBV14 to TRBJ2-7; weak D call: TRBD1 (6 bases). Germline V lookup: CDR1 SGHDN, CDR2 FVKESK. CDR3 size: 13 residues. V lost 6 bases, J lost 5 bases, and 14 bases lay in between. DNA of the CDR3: TGTGCCAGCAGTCCAAGCCCAGGGGACGAGCAGTACTTC. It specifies CASSPSPGDEQYF.

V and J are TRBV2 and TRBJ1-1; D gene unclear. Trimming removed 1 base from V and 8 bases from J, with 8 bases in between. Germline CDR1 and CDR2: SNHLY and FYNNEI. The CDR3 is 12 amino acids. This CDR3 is CASSEDIPEAFF. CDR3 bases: TGTGCCAGCAGTGAAGACATACCCGAAGCTTTCTTT.

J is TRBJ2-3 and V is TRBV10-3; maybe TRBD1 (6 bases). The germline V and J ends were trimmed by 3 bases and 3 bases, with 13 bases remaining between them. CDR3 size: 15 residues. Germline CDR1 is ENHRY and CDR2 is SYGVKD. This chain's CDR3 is CAISEGQGLTDTQYF. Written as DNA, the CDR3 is TGTGCCATCAGTGAAGGTCAGGGGTTGACAGATACGCAGTATTTT.

The CDR3 reads CAISPQGIYEQYF. The CDR3 coding sequence is TGTGCCATCAGCCCTCAGGGGATCTACGAGCAGTACTTC. V is TRBV10-3 and J is TRBJ2-5; D perhaps matches TRBD1 (6 bases). The better agreement between TRBJ2-7 and the DNA end casts doubt on the J call. The germline V gene encodes CDR1 ENHRY and CDR2 SYGVKD. The CDR3 totals 13 residues.

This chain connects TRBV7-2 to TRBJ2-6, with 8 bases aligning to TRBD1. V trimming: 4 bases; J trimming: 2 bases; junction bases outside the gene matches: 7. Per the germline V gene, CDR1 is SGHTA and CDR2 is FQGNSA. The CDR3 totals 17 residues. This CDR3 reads CASSSRPQGAGANVLTF. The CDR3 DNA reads TGTGCCAGCAGCTCGCGCCCACAGGGGGCTGGGGCCAACGTCCTGACTTTC.

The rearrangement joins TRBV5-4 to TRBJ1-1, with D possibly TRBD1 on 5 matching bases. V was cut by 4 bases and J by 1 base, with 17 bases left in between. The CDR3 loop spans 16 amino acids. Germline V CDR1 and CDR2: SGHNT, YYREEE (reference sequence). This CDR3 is CASSPGGARQNTEAFF. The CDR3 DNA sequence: TGTGCCAGCAGCCCCGGGGGAGCCCGACAGAACACTGAAGCTTTCTTT.

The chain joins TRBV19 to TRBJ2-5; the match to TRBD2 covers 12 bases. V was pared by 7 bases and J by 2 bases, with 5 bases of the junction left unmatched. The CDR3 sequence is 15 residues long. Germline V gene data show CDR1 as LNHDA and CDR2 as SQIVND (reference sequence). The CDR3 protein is CASTPGLAGQETQYF. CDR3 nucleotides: TGTGCCAGTACCCCCGGACTAGCGGGGCAAGAGACCCAGTACTTC.

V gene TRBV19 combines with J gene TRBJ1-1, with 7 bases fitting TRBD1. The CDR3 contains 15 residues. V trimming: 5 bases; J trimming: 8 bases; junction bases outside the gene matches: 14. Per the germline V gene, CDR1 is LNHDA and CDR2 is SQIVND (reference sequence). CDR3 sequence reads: CASSSPTGRVYEAFF. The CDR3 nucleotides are TGTGCCAGTAGTTCCCCGACAGGGAGGGTATACGAAGCTTTCTTT.

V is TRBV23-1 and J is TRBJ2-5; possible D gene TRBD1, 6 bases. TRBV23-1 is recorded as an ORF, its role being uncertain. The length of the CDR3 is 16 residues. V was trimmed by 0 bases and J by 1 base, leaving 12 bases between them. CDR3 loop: CASSQSGRGFQETQYF. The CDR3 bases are TGCGCCAGCAGTCAATCTGGCAGGGGATTCCAAGAGACCCAGTACTTC.

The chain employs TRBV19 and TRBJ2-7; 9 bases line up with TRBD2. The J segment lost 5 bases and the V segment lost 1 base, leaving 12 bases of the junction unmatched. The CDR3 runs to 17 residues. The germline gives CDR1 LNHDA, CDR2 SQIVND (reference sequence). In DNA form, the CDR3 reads TGTGCCAGTAGTATAGTAGGCGGGAGGGCCACCATCCACGAGCAGTACTTC. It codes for CASSIVGGRATIHEQYF. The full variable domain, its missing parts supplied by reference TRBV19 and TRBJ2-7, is DGGITQSPKYLFRKEGQNVTLSCEQNLNHDAMYWYRQDPGQGLRLIYYSQIVNDFQKGDIAEGYSVSREKKESFPLTVTSAQKNPTAFYLCASSIVGGRATIHEQYFGPGTRLTVT.

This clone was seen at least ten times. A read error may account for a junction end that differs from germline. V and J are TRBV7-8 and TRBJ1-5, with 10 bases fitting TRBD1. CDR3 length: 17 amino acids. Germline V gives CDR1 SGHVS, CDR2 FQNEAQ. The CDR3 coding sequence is TGTGCCAGCAGTTCCACGCCGGGACAGGGGAACAATCAACCCCAGCATTTT. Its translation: CASSSTPGQGNNQPQHF.

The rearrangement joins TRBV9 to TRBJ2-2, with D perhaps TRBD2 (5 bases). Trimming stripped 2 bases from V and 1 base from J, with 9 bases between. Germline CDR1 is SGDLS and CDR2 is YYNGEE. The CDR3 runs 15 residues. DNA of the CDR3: TGTGCCAGCAGCGTGGCTAGCTTGAACACCGGGGAGCTGTTTTTT. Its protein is CASSVASLNTGELFF.

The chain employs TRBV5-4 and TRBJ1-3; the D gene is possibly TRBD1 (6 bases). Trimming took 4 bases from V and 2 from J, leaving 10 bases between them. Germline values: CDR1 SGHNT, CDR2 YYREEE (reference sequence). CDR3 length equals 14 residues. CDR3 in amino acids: CASSNRTAGNTIYF. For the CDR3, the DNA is TGTGCCAGCAGCAATAGGACAGCTGGAAACACCATATATTTT.